Below are 27 T cell receptor beta chains sequenced from a single sample in a study of blood T cell repertoires in COVID-19. TCRdb's copy holds only in-frame clones and misses some; the assay was immunoSEQ multiplex PCR. In the table there are 150,000 to 200,000 clones, about 87% of which are singletons. The sequenced material came from peripheral blood. The receptors come from a woman aged 30 to 39 with acute or convalescent COVID-19.

CDR3 coding DNA: TGTGCCAGCAGCAAACTCCCGGGACTAGCGGGACAAGAGACCCAGTACTTC. It specifies CASSKLPGLAGQETQYF. The chain is built from TRBV3-1 (or the pseudogene TRBV3-2) and TRBJ2-5; TRBD2 matches at 13 bases. CDR1 and CDR2 (germline): LGHDT, YNNKEL (reference sequence). J lost 2 bases, V lost 5 bases, and 8 bases had no gene match. The CDR3 length is 17 residues.

The chain carries TRBV19 and TRBJ1-3, with unresolved D. The J call is uncertain, as TRBJ2-2 better fits the DNA end. Germline V gene sequence: CDR1 LNHDA, CDR2 SQIVND (reference sequence). This CDR3 contains 12 residues. This CDR3 reads CASSRHLGELFF. CDR3 in DNA: TGTGCCAGTAGTCGACACCTCGGGGAGCTGTTTTTT.

This chain connects TRBV28 to TRBJ1-4; D is possibly TRBD1 (5 bases). V lost 7 bases and J 0 bases, leaving 12 bases between the germline ends. This CDR3 spans 15 amino acids. Germline CDR1 reads MDHEN; CDR2 reads SYDVKM. The CDR3: CASNIGGATNEKLFF. Here the CDR3 DNA reads TGTGCCAGCAATATTGGAGGGGCAACTAATGAAAAACTGTTTTTT.

The J gene is TRBJ1-5, the V gene TRBV6-2 or TRBV6-3; tentatively, D is TRBD1 (5 bases). Germline CDR1 is MNHEY and CDR2 is SVGEGT. This CDR3 has 11 residues. Trimming cost V 6 bases and J 9 bases, with 9 bases left between them. The CDR3 DNA follows: TGTGCCAGCAGCATTCAGGGGCCCCAGCATTTT. It yields the protein CASSIQGPQHF.

The gene calls are TRBV24-1 and TRBJ2-5; tentatively, D is TRBD1 (6 bases). Germline V gene sequence: CDR1 KGHDR, CDR2 SFDVKD. The V end was cut by 0 bases, the J end by 5 bases, with 9 bases between. This CDR3 contains 14 residues. The CDR3, as DNA: TGTGCCACCAGTGATTTGGGGGGCTTTGAGACCCAGTACTTC. Translated: CATSDLGGFETQYF.

The gene calls are TRBV28 and TRBJ1-5; D is unclear. CDR3 length: 12 residues. Germline assignment: CDR1 MDHEN and CDR2 SYDVKM. V lost 3 bases to trimming and J lost 7 bases, with 7 bases between them. CDR3 protein: CASSFPGQPQHF. The CDR3 DNA follows: TGTGCCAGCAGTTTTCCCGGGCAGCCCCAGCATTTT.

The chain uses TRBV19 and TRBJ2-3; TRBD2 aligns across 9 bases. In germline, CDR1 is LNHDA, CDR2 SQIVND (reference sequence). Trimming at V came to 3 bases and at J to 4 bases, leaving 2 bases not matched to a gene. The CDR3 totals 14 residues. The CDR3 loop is CASSMGLAADTQYF. Here the CDR3 DNA reads TGTGCCAGTAGTATGGGACTAGCAGCAGATACGCAGTATTTT.

This chain joins TRBV7-9 and TRBJ2-1; possible D gene TRBD1, 5 bases. The CDR3 is made up of 13 amino acids. Germline V gene sequence: CDR1 SEHNR, CDR2 FQNEAQ (reference sequence). The V end lost 4 bases, the J end lost 10 bases, and 14 bases lay between the germline ends. The CDR3 DNA reads TGTGCCAGCAGCTCACAGGATCCCAGGGAGCAGTTCTTC. It specifies CASSSQDPREQFF.

The V call is TRBV5-8, the J call TRBJ1-1; D unresolved. The germline gives CDR1 SGHTS, CDR2 YDEGEE. The V end lost 6 bases, the J end lost 7 bases, and 13 bases lay between the germline ends. This CDR3 spans 12 amino acids. CDR3 in amino acids: CASTLGPDEAFF. As DNA, the CDR3 is TGTGCCAGCACCCTGGGCCCAGATGAAGCTTTCTTT.

V gene TRBV28 combines with J gene TRBJ2-7; D is uncertain. Looked up from germline, CDR1 is MDHEN and CDR2 is SYDVKM. The V and J ends lost 3 bases and 6 bases respectively, with 9 bases between them. This CDR3 has 12 amino acids. Here the CDR3 DNA reads TGTGCCAGCAGTTTTAGCCATCGCGAGCAGTACTTC. Translating gives CASSFSHREQYF.

This clone came up once. The gene calls are TRBV9 and TRBJ2-1; TRBD2 might be the D (7 bases). The CDR3 consists of 15 residues. Trimming cost V 3 bases and J 3 bases, with 13 bases left between them. Germline-derived CDR1 and CDR2 are SGDLS and YYNGEE. The CDR3 coding sequence is TGTGCCAGCAGCGCCGGGGGGACACACTACAATGAGCAGTTCTTC. The encoded protein is CASSAGGTHYNEQFF.

The chain links TRBV28 to TRBJ1-2, with a weak D call TRBD1 (6 bases). Trimming shortened V by 3 bases and J by 4 bases, and 18 bases separated the two germline ends. The CDR3 is 16 amino acids. CDR1 and CDR2 from the germline V gene are MDHEN and SYDVKM. The CDR3, as DNA: TGTGCCAGCAGTTTCAGACAGAACAGGGTTGTCTATGGCTACACCTTC. It translates to CASSFRQNRVVYGYTF.

This clone was seen a single time. The V call is TRBV14, the J call TRBJ1-2; D ambiguous. V lost 0 bases and J lost 5, with 4 bases in between. The V gene's germline CDR1 is SGHDN and CDR2 FVKESK. The CDR3 extends over 12 amino acids. CDR3 nucleotide sequence: TGTGCCAGCAGCCAAGAACTATATGGCTACACCTTC. Its protein is CASSQELYGYTF.

This clone occurred many times. The gene calls are TRBV14 and TRBJ1-1; D is ambiguous. The CDR3 is 13 amino acids. The germline CDR1 and CDR2 sequences are SGHDN and FVKESK. V shed 0 bases and J shed 5 bases, with 7 bases lying between them. In nucleotides, the CDR3 is TGTGCCAGCAGCCAAGATCGGTTGACTGAAGCTTTCTTT. Its protein is CASSQDRLTEAFF.

The chain links TRBV11-3 to TRBJ2-5, with TRBD1 identical over 8 bases. Looked up from germline, CDR1 is SGHNT and CDR2 is YENEEA. The CDR3 runs 14 residues. V dropped 4 bases and J dropped 5; count of bases not matched to a gene: 6. The CDR3 bases are TGTGCCAGCAGCTATTCACAGGGGGAGGAGACCCAGTACTTC. This encodes CASSYSQGEETQYF.

The gene calls are TRBV15 and TRBJ2-1; D not certain. There are 13 residues in the CDR3. With 3 bases removed from V and 5 bases from J, the gap between germline ends came to 8 bases. In germline, CDR1 is LNHNV, CDR2 YYDKDF (reference sequence). The CDR3 DNA is TGTGCCACCAGCAGTGAGACTGACAATGAGCAGTTCTTC. Protein: CATSSETDNEQFF.

The chain uses TRBV9 and TRBJ1-2; D unclear. Trimming left V 0 bases short and J 13 bases short, with 13 bases between. This CDR3 is built from 12 residues. Looked up from germline, CDR1 is SGDLS and CDR2 is YYNGEE. The CDR3 DNA sequence: TGTGCCAGCAGCGTAGCTCGGCGGGGAATCACCTTC. It specifies CASSVARRGITF.

The V and J genes are TRBV4-1 and TRBJ2-1; D gene unclear. This CDR3 spans 13 amino acids. V was trimmed by 1 base and J by 9 bases, leaving 10 bases between them. Germline-derived CDR1 and CDR2 are MGHRA and YSYEKL. This chain's CDR3 is CASSQGSSSEQFF. CDR3 nucleotides: TGCGCCAGCAGCCAAGGCAGTTCATCTGAGCAGTTCTTC.

The chain has TRBV5-1 and TRBJ2-5; no firm D call. The V gene lost 1 base and the J gene lost 0 bases, with 13 bases spanning the gap. The CDR3 length is 16 residues. Germline values: CDR1 SGHRS, CDR2 YFSETQ. DNA for the CDR3: TGCGCCAGCAGCTTGATCTCCGGAGTGTACCAAGAGACCCAGTACTTC. This translates into CASSLISGVYQETQYF.

The rearrangement links TRBV5-1 to TRBJ1-5; TRBD1 agrees at 7 bases. After removal of 4 bases from V and 5 bases from J, the junction contained 6 bases not matched to a gene. CDR1 and CDR2 from the germline V gene are SGHRS and YFSETQ. The CDR3 runs 14 residues. CDR3 sequence: CASSPGTEDQPQHF. CDR3 DNA: TGCGCCAGCAGCCCGGGGACAGAAGATCAGCCCCAGCATTTT.

The chain uses TRBV28 and TRBJ1-5; 9 bases align to TRBD1. CDR1 is MDHEN and CDR2 is SYDVKM in the germline V gene. This CDR3 contains 16 residues. The J segment lost 1 base and the V segment lost 4 bases, leaving 5 bases of the junction unmatched. The CDR3 loop reads CASSSNRGLSNQPQHF. The CDR3 coding sequence is TGTGCCAGCAGTTCCAACAGGGGGCTGAGCAATCAGCCCCAGCATTTT.

This clone turned up a few times. The J gene is TRBJ1-1, the V gene TRBV3-1 (or the pseudogene TRBV3-2); a weak D match, TRBD1 (5 bases). Germline V gene data show CDR1 as LGHDT and CDR2 as YNNKEL (reference sequence). The germline V and J ends were trimmed by 2 bases and 5 bases, with 9 bases remaining between them. The CDR3 runs 13 residues. The CDR3 loop reads CASSQQGFTEAFF. The CDR3 DNA follows: TGTGCCAGCAGCCAACAGGGCTTTACTGAAGCTTTCTTT.

V gene TRBV28 combines with J gene TRBJ1-2; weak D call: TRBD1 (5 bases). The CDR3 extends over 13 amino acids. V was cut by 6 bases and J by 5 bases, with 13 bases left in between. Germline V CDR1 and CDR2: MDHEN, SYDVKM. The CDR3 here is CASSLGGLYGYTF. The CDR3 DNA reads TGTGCCAGCAGCCTCGGGGGACTTTATGGCTACACCTTC.

The chain couples TRBV6-5 to TRBJ1-5; 8 bases fit TRBD1. Germline V gene sequence: CDR1 MNHEY, CDR2 SVGAGI. The CDR3 has 14 residues. Trimming cost V 8 bases and J 0 bases; bases outside gene matches: 3. CDR3 loop: CASDGTGSNQPQHF. In DNA form, the CDR3 reads TGTGCCAGCGATGGGACAGGTAGCAATCAGCCCCAGCATTTT.

The chain is built from TRBV5-6 and TRBJ1-5; D gene unclear. The germline V gene has CDR1 SGHDT and CDR2 YYEEEE. The CDR3 has 13 residues. The ends were cut back, 3 bases at V and 8 bases at J, with 12 bases in the middle. DNA for the CDR3: TGTGCCAGCAGCTGGCAGTACGGGGAGCCCCAGCATTTT. It yields the protein CASSWQYGEPQHF. The full variable domain, its missing parts supplied by reference TRBV5-6 and TRBJ1-5, is DAGVTQSPTHLIKTRGQQVTLRCSPKSGHDTVSWYQQALGQGPQFIFQYYEEEERQRGNFPDRFSGHQFPNYSSELNVNALLLGDSALYLCASSWQYGEPQHFGDGTRLSIL.

This rearrangement joins TRBV3-1 (or the pseudogene TRBV3-2) to TRBJ2-5; D is possibly TRBD2 (5 bases). Trimming left V 2 bases short and J 4 bases short, with 8 bases between. The CDR3 covers 13 residues. Looked up from germline, CDR1 is LGHDT and CDR2 is YNNKEL (reference sequence). The CDR3 DNA follows: TGTGCCAGCAGCCAACGGAGGATAGAGACCCAGTACTTC. Its translation: CASSQRRIETQYF.

In its sample, this clone was seen a few times. The chain couples TRBV3-1 (or the pseudogene TRBV3-2) to TRBJ2-1; D not certain. The CDR3 consists of 11 residues. The V end lost 8 bases, the J end lost 11 bases, and 13 bases lay between the germline ends. The germline CDR1 and CDR2 sequences are LGHDT and YNNKEL (reference sequence). CDR3 sequence: CASSLIYQQFF. In DNA form, the CDR3 reads TGTGCCAGCTCCCTTATCTATCAGCAGTTCTTC.